This T cell receptor beta chain came from a study of molecular identifiers for immune sequencing clone quantification (dated by TCRdb to the late 2010s). Study-level background: For a replicate experiment, the RNA from either about 20,000 or 100,000 naive CD8 T cells was divided into five aliquots, and four of those aliquots went on to sequencing. This methods study used CD8 T cells to benchmark TCR RNA copy counting and molecular-identifier clustering-based TCR repertoire sequencing (MIDCIRS).

Receptors were amplified or captured by PCR. Sequencer: Illumina HiSeq 4000. Bulk TCR libraries were made following a previously described method, with the TCR primers given in Table S5. Purification of total RNA was performed with the Qiagen AllPrep DNA/RNA kit. Before any analysis, reads coming from multiple sequencing runs of the same library were combined into one pool. From the authors' description of their analysis: Only reads with exact TCR constant sequence were kept, trimmed to 150 nt, and grouped by their 12-nt molecular barcodes. Reads inside each barcode group were sub-clustered using a 15% Levenshtein threshold, and a quality-weighted consensus sequence was constructed for each RNA molecule. Non-functional sequences were removed, as were lower-count sequences one edit away from another. Based on a fit of two negative binomial distributions, barcode sub-clusters having less than 20% of the maximum read count were discarded. TCRdb reanalyzed the raw reads on its own, using fastp at Q25 for trimming and MiXCR for clone calling, and kept in-frame beta chains. Rows matching on CDR3 protein sequence are summarized as one entry with the most common DNA and genes. The V and J calls, along with clone size, are taken from TCRdb and not from the paper's own processing. The sample table shows about 640,000 distinct CDR3 sequences, and about 20% are seen once. Roughly 0.9% of the sample is in the top ten clones.

Libraries of naive CD8 T cells were generated from around 20,000 to 990,000 sorted cells, with 10%, 30% or 50% of the purified RNA used. On a BD FACSAria II, naive CD8 T cells were FACS-sorted as CD8+CD4-CCR7+CD45RA+ and collected into RLT Plus buffer. Detection sensitivity was tested by spiking Jurkat RNA equal to ten TCR copies' worth into samples containing roughly 19,000-1,100,000 naive CD8 T cells. CD8 T cells were enriched with RosetteSep CD8+ T Cell Enrichment Cocktail and Ficoll-Paque, followed by ACK red cell lysis. General study outcomes and caveats: Identical TCR molecules sharing a barcode could cause highly expanded clone sizes to be underestimated. In CMV-specific effector cells, clones with more than 20 RNA copies accounted for over 97% of molecules, whereas in naive cells such clones accounted for under 1%. The naive libraries included spiked-in Jurkat TCR RNA (around 9 copies' worth), and this RNA is not part of the donor repertoire. Spiked-in Jurkat TCR RNA equivalent to a single cell was reported to be detectable even among one million naive CD8 T cells. Modeling gave about three recovered TCR RNA copies per cell versus approximately 10 by digital PCR, implying 25% to 30% capture efficiency. Without barcode sub-clustering, chimeric consensus sequences inflated TCR diversity; chimeras reached as high as 47%.

V lost 7 bases and J lost 8 bases; the stretch between them is 20 bases long. Sequences DFQATT (CDR1) and SNEGSKA (CDR2) are obtained from the germline V gene (reference sequence). The CDR3 covers 13 residues, taking in both the cysteine and the phenylalanine. Left in the record is the CDR3 DNA by itself, 39 bases read in frame from the first base. On this clonotype itself: Its antigen is still unknown. No qualities accompany the bases; no much larger clone lies one base away.

This TCR was recovered from a human donor in good health. Some libraries in this study had Jurkat cell RNA spiked in. Sequencing used naive CD8+ T cells from blood, with Jurkat cell RNA spiked in. In the paper's terms, the cell subset or site label means: FACS-sorted CD8+CD4-CCR7+CD45RA+ naive T cells. The rearrangement joined TRBV20-1 to TRBJ1-2, with the identity of the D gene unclear. The CDR3 reads CSVPPVGGGGYTF. In nucleotides, the sequence is TGCAGTGTCCCCCCCGTGGGAGGAGGCGGCTACACCTTC.